Shown below are 25 T cell receptor beta chains from a single sample sequenced in a study of T cells after posttransplantation cyclophosphamide (dated by TCRdb to about 2016). Library prep was done by the immunoSEQ multiplex PCR assay. In TCRdb, the immuneACCESS table is reduced to in-frame sequences with V and J assigned. These tables do not hold every clone; where another copy was compared, an unresolved V gene accounts for under half, and the others remain unexplained. The sample contains some 45,000 clones, less than 95% of them found a single time. Together, the top ten hold 2% to 2.5% of the sample. The intended sense of this specimen's treatment or condition label: high-dose cyclophosphamide on days +3 and +4 as single-agent GVHD prophylaxis. For conditioning, the PTCy patients got busulfan and fludarabine, then a related or unrelated marrow graft, followed by cyclophosphamide on days +3 and +4.

The source was PBMCs, collected around 58 days after allogeneic stem cell transplant with posttransplant cyclophosphamide. These receptors all come from a male patient aged 60 to 75 who received an allogeneic stem cell transplant from a related donor and was CMV-positive. It is possible that, after a transplant, some T cells come from the graft donor.

V gene TRBV5-5 combines with J gene TRBJ2-7; TRBD1 might be the D (6 bases). The germline CDR1 and CDR2 sequences are SGHKS and YYEKEE (reference sequence). The CDR3 spans 14 residues. V was trimmed by 5 bases and J by 6 bases, leaving 18 bases between them. In DNA form, the CDR3 reads TGTGCCAGCAGAGAGGAAGGGGGAATGGGCGAGCAGTACTTC. Translating it yields CASREEGGMGEQYF.

The V call is TRBV29-1, the J call TRBJ2-1, with 11 bases fitting TRBD1. This CDR3 comprises 13 residues. CDR1 is SQVTM and CDR2 is ANQGSEA in the germline V gene. The V gene end was trimmed by 7 bases and the J gene end by 6 bases; junction bases not matched to a gene: 5. Here the CDR3 reads CSAEGTGGNEQFF. Written as DNA, the CDR3 is TGCAGCGCCGAGGGGACAGGGGGCAATGAGCAGTTCTTC.

The V gene is TRBV7-9, the J gene TRBJ2-1, with TRBD2 matching over 10 bases. The CDR3 is 15 amino acids. Germline lookup yields CDR1 SEHNR and CDR2 FQNEAQ (reference sequence). Germline trimming cut 7 bases from V and 2 bases from J; bases unmatched to any gene: 5. CDR3 coding DNA: TGTGCCAGCACCCCTAGCGGGAGCCCCTACAATGAGCAGTTCTTC. Encoded protein: CASTPSGSPYNEQFF.

The chain combines TRBV5-4 with TRBJ1-2; possible D gene TRBD1, 5 bases. Trimming pared 0 bases from V and 7 bases from J, leaving 10 bases between. CDR1 is SGHNT and CDR2 is YYREEE in the germline V gene (reference sequence). CDR3 length: 13 residues. For the CDR3, the DNA is TGTGCCAGCAGCTTGGCAGGGTCCGGTGGCTACACCTTC. Amino acids: CASSLAGSGGYTF.

The chain employs TRBV7-2 and TRBJ1-6; perhaps TRBD1 as D (5 bases). This CDR3 is built from 14 residues. Trimming stripped 5 bases from V and 14 bases from J, with 19 bases between. Germline CDR1 SGHTA, CDR2 FQGNSA. The CDR3 here is CASSPGPARESLHF. The CDR3 DNA follows: TGTGCCAGCAGCCCGGGACCCGCTCGGGAGTCCCTCCACTTT.

The V and J genes are TRBV19 and TRBJ2-5; TRBD2 matches 9 bases. CDR1 and CDR2 (germline): LNHDA, SQIVND (reference sequence). J was trimmed by 5 bases and V by 1 base; bases with no gene match: 11. The CDR3 spans 17 residues. The CDR3 loop reads CASSIGSVASGEETQYF. CDR3 sequence (DNA): TGTGCCAGTAGTATAGGGTCGGTAGCTAGCGGGGAGGAGACCCAGTACTTC.

The chain is built from TRBV4-1 and TRBJ1-2, with 7 nucleotides matching TRBD1. V lost 1 base and J lost 3; bases outside the gene matches: 8. The CDR3 has 16 amino acids. The germline V gene encodes CDR1 MGHRA and CDR2 YSYEKL. CDR3 in DNA: TGCGCCAGCAGCCAAGTCGAAACAGGGGATCACTATGGCTACACCTTC. The encoded protein is CASSQVETGDHYGYTF.

Notes on this clone: Other DNA sequences within the sample encode an identical CDR3. V and J are TRBV6-5 and TRBJ2-7; 11 bases align to TRBD1. The CDR3 runs 13 residues. CDR1 is MNHEY and CDR2 is SVGAGI in the germline V gene. V was clipped by 5 bases and J by 6 bases; unmatched bases: 3. The CDR3 loop reads CASSPGTGGEQYV. DNA for the CDR3: TGTGCCAGCAGTCCTGGGACAGGGGGCGAGCAGTACGTC.

This clone was detected only a few times. CDR3 sequence reads: CASGTSIGGYRQPQHF. CDR3 coding DNA: TGTGCTAGTGGCACATCAATCGGGGGGTATCGTCAGCCCCAGCATTTT. V usage is TRBV12-5 and J usage is TRBJ1-5; TRBD1 might be the D (5 bases). V shed 6 bases and J shed 6 bases, with 21 bases lying between them. Looked up from germline, CDR1 is LGHNT and CDR2 is FRNRAP. CDR3 length equals 16 residues.

The V call is TRBV10-1, the J call TRBJ2-2; tentative D call: TRBD1 (6 bases). The length of the CDR3 is 12 residues. Germline V gene sequence: CDR1 WNHNN, CDR2 SYGVQD (reference sequence). With 6 bases removed from V and 4 bases from J, the gap between germline ends came to 6 bases. CDR3 amino acids: CASSRGTGELFF. DNA for the CDR3: TGCGCCAGCAGCAGGGGCACCGGGGAGCTGTTTTTT.

The chain links TRBV28 to TRBJ1-2, with 7 bases identical to TRBD1. J lost 4 bases, V lost 7 bases, and 3 bases had no gene match. Germline CDR1 MDHEN, CDR2 SYDVKM. The CDR3 consists of 12 residues. The CDR3 is CASTDRIYGYTF. CDR3 sequence (DNA): TGTGCCAGCACGGACAGGATCTATGGCTACACCTTC.

V usage is TRBV6-5 and J usage is TRBJ2-1; possible D gene TRBD2, 5 bases. This CDR3 has 13 amino acids. V gave up 6 bases and J gave up 8 bases, with 14 bases separating them. Germline V gene data show CDR1 as MNHEY and CDR2 as SVGAGI. CDR3 in amino acids: CASSPNNGDEQFF. The CDR3 nucleotides are TGTGCCAGCAGCCCGAACAACGGGGATGAGCAGTTCTTC.

This chain connects TRBV9 to TRBJ2-1; 10 nucleotides match TRBD2. This CDR3 is built from 16 residues. Trimming cost V 4 bases and J 4 bases; bases outside gene matches: 8. In germline, CDR1 is SGDLS, CDR2 YYNGEE. The CDR3 DNA reads TGTGCCAGCAGCCCCCGATGGACTAGCGGTTACAATGAGCAGTTCTTC. Translation: CASSPRWTSGYNEQFF. Full variable domain (outside the CDR3, taken from reference TRBV9 and TRBJ2-1): DSGVTQTPKHLITATGQRVTLRCSPRSGDLSVYWYQQSLDQGLQFLIQYYNGEERAKGNILERFSAQQFPDLHSELNLSSLELGDSALYFCASSPRWTSGYNEQFFGPGTRLTVL.

The rearrangement joins TRBV7-2 to TRBJ2-3; the D is unclear. This CDR3 comprises 16 residues. Trimming removed 5 bases at V and 1 base at J, with 16 bases between. In germline, CDR1 is SGHTA, CDR2 FQGNSA. This CDR3 reads CASSPKPLFGTDTQYF. In nucleotides, the CDR3 is TGTGCCAGCAGCCCTAAGCCCCTGTTCGGCACAGATACGCAGTATTTT. Using reference TRBV7-2 and TRBJ2-3 for the parts outside the CDR3, the full variable domain is GAGVSQSPSNKVTEKGKDVELRCDPISGHTALYWYRQSLGQGLEFLIYFQGNSAPDKSGLPSDRFSAERTGGSVSTLTIQRTQQEDSAVYLCASSPKPLFGTDTQYFGPGTRLTVL.

J is TRBJ2-7 and V is TRBV2, with 7 bases identical to TRBD1. Losses at the gene ends were 6 bases for V and 6 bases for J; bases not matched to a gene: 8. Looked up from germline, CDR1 is SNHLY and CDR2 is FYNNEI. CDR3 length: 13 residues. The CDR3 DNA is TGTGCCAGCAGCGCCGACAGGGTCTCCGAGCAGTACGTC. This sequence encodes CASSADRVSEQYV.

The chain carries TRBV30 and TRBJ1-5; D not certain. Germline CDR1 is GTSNPN and CDR2 is SVGIG (reference sequence). The CDR3 has 12 amino acids. Trimming removed 5 bases from V and 3 bases from J, with 8 bases in between. The DNA of the CDR3 is TGTGCCTGGGGCCTTCTCAATCAGCCCCAGCATTTT. Protein: CAWGLLNQPQHF.

The chain employs TRBV28 and TRBJ1-5; the match to TRBD1 covers 8 bases. Losses at the gene ends were 3 bases for V and 4 bases for J; bases not matched to a gene: 8. The CDR3 totals 16 residues. Germline CDR1 MDHEN, CDR2 SYDVKM. The CDR3 here is CASSFIDDRGNQPQHF. As DNA, the CDR3 is TGTGCCAGCAGTTTTATAGACGACAGGGGTAATCAGCCCCAGCATTTT.

The V and J genes are TRBV2 and TRBJ1-2; D unclear. V was clipped by 4 bases and J by 4 bases, with 10 bases between them. Germline V CDR1 and CDR2: SNHLY, FYNNEI. CDR3 length: 13 residues. Here the CDR3 DNA reads TGTGCCAGCAGTGGGGCTCAAGGCTATGGCTACACCTTC. Its protein is CASSGAQGYGYTF.

V gene TRBV9 combines with J gene TRBJ2-3; D uncertain. Trimming removed 2 bases at V and 1 base at J, with 5 bases between. Looked up from germline, CDR1 is SGDLS and CDR2 is YYNGEE. CDR3 size: 13 residues. CDR3 amino acids: CASSVGGTDTQYF. Here the CDR3 DNA reads TGTGCCAGCAGCGTGGGCGGCACAGATACGCAGTATTTT.

The chain links TRBV18 to TRBJ1-1; D is uncertain. V lost 3 bases to trimming and J lost 3 bases, with 11 bases between them. Germline CDR1 reads KGHSH; CDR2 reads LQKENI. The length of the CDR3 is 14 residues. The CDR3 protein is CASSPPPDYTEAFF. CDR3 bases: TGTGCCAGCTCACCTCCACCAGACTACACTGAAGCTTTCTTT.

J is TRBJ1-2 and V is TRBV4-1; 7 nucleotides align to TRBD1. Germline CDR1 MGHRA, CDR2 YSYEKL. The CDR3 contains 13 residues. After removal of 5 bases from V and 0 bases from J, the junction contained 0 bases not matched to a gene. This CDR3 reads CASSGTANYGYTF. CDR3 nucleotides: TGCGCCAGCAGCGGGACAGCTAACTATGGCTACACCTTC.

This chain connects TRBV30 to TRBJ2-2, with 7 bases fitting TRBD2. Germline lookup yields CDR1 GTSNPN and CDR2 SVGIG (reference sequence). The CDR3 loop spans 13 amino acids. The CDR3 region is CATGTTEAGELFF. The CDR3 nucleotides are TGTGCGACGGGGACTACCGAGGCCGGGGAGCTGTTTTTT.

The CDR3 protein is CASSFPSLQGRPGYTF. In DNA form, the CDR3 reads TGTGCCAGCAGCTTCCCGTCGTTACAGGGACGTCCGGGCTACACCTTC. The V gene is TRBV5-8, the J gene TRBJ1-2; D is perhaps TRBD1 (6 bases). Germline values: CDR1 SGHTS, CDR2 YDEGEE. The V end lost 2 bases, the J end lost 8 bases, and 22 bases lay between the germline ends. The CDR3 covers 16 residues.

The rearrangement uses TRBV11-2 and TRBJ1-2; 8 bases match TRBD1. CDR3 length: 16 amino acids. V lost 4 bases, J lost 1 base, and 8 bases stayed unmatched. Germline CDR1 SGHAT, CDR2 FQNNGV. The CDR3 nucleotides are TGTGCCAGCAGCTCTGAGGACAGGGCGGGTAACTATGGCTACACCTTC. Translating gives CASSSEDRAGNYGYTF. The entire variable domain, with the rest obtained from reference TRBV11-2 and TRBJ1-2, is as follows: EAGVAQSPRYKIIEKRQSVAFWCNPISGHATLYWYQQILGQGPKLLIQFQNNGVVDDSQLPKDRFSAERLKGVDSTLKIQPAKLEDSAVYLCASSSEDRAGNYGYTFGSGTRLTVV.

The count of this clone is one. The rearrangement uses TRBV29-1 and TRBJ2-3; 11 nucleotides line up with TRBD2. In germline, CDR1 is SQVTM, CDR2 ANQGSEA. This CDR3 comprises 17 residues. Losses at the gene ends were 6 bases for V and 2 bases for J; bases not matched to a gene: 13. In DNA form, the CDR3 reads TGCAGCGTCGTCCCGGGACTAGCGGTTTCCAACACAGATACGCAGTATTTT. Translated: CSVVPGLAVSNTDTQYF.